The clone carrying this TCR beta chain was picked up a small number of times. Germline values: CDR1 MNHEY, CDR2 SVGEGT. J was trimmed by 15 bases and V by 5 bases; bases with no gene match: 6. The CDR3 contains 12 residues. The data originate from a study of control samples from healthy donors and cancer patients. Clones were sequenced by immunoSEQ multiplex PCR, and TCRdb holds only the in-frame ones, with some missing. The repertoire consists of approximately 110,000 clones, with approximately 90% occurring once and the leading ten covering 7.8%. Sequenced input: blood. This clonotype was obtained from a young woman in good health. The chain links TRBV6-2 or TRBV6-3 to TRBJ2-1, with 11 bases fitting TRBD2. The CDR3 coding sequence is TGTGCCAGCAGTAACGGACTAGCGGGTTGGTTCTTC. This codes for CASSNGLAGWFF.